Detailed here is one T cell receptor beta chain. It has no known antigen specificity. It has no much larger one-base neighbor in the sample; base qualities were not kept. Donors formed part of the validation cohort, which comprised 120 subjects and was distinct from the first cohort of under 850 subjects. According to the germline V gene (reference sequence), CDR1 reads WNHNN and CDR2 reads SYGVQD. V drops 2 bases and J drops 8 bases, leaving 17 bases in between. CDR3 length: 15 amino acids, cysteine to phenylalanine. Only the CDR3 portion is preserved as DNA: 45 bases, with reading frame beginning at the first base. These data originate in a study of cytomegalovirus exposure and HLA in healthy donors (TCRdb year 2017). Study-level background: A later analysis indicated that the 120 or so validation repertoires were generated on the platform also employed for the 700 or so repertoires of the first cohort. The study aimed to test whether signatures of past pathogen exposure could be identified by cataloging public T cell receptors. In addition to the first cohort of approximately 670 subjects, a separate validation cohort of about 120 different subjects was used. To predict cytomegalovirus infection status, the study brought together high-throughput TCR immunosequencing, statistical association of individual TCRs with disease status, and machine learning. Findings and caveats that apply to the study as a whole: A later analysis had no HLA typing for the validation cohort, so co-occurrence there was scored across all 110 or so repertoires. Most TCR sequences were observed very rarely across donors, whereas some public TCRs were present in many individuals. In both the original and validation cohorts, the classifier was reported to diagnose cytomegalovirus status with high specificity and sensitivity. The authors suggested that the approach could potentially be generalized to other disease states and immunological phenotypes. A few of the identified cytomegalovirus-associated TCR beta chains were confirmed in vitro to be specific for cytomegalovirus antigens. In a later analysis, TCRs clustered in the first cohort were found to also tend to co-occur in the approximately 120 validation repertoires, with over 90% of cluster scores above 0. The study listed 164 TCR beta chains as associated with cytomegalovirus.

To prepare the library, the immunoSEQ multiplex PCR assay was applied. On the study's bioinformatics: To diagnose cytomegalovirus status from the catalog of TCR beta chain sequences, a statistical classification framework was built. Imported from immuneACCESS, the table was reduced by TCRdb to in-frame sequences with V and J called. These copies leave out some clones; in studies compared against another copy, an unresolved V gene accounts for under half, and the cause of the remainder is not known. Clone size and the V and J calls come from that table; the DNA yielded D and trimming. The sample table lists 150,000 to 200,000 clones, 86% of them with a count of one. The ten largest clonotypes hold over 1.3% of the sample.

The sequence was collected from a woman aged 18-29 years in good health and CMV-seronegative. This sequence uses TRBV10-1 and TRBJ2-3; TRBD2 might be the D gene, on 7 matching bases. The sample was PBMCs. The base sequence is TGCGCCAGCAGTGAGGGACTAGGGGGTTCTGGTACGCAGTATTTT. Translated, it reads CASSEGLGGSGTQYF.